The clone carrying this T cell receptor beta chain is judged medium-sized. Rearranged V-D-J TRB sequences were amplified with a mixed TRB-A/B primer pool. MiXCR was run by TCRdb on the multiplex PCR reads, yielding one entry per CDR3 protein. The data hold about 4,100 distinct CDR3 sequences, with 20% to 25% observed a single time. The sample comes from a study of T cell repertoires in aging, cancer and after chemotherapy. Trimming pared 3 bases from V and 0 bases from J, leaving 8 bases between. The length of the CDR3 is 14 residues. Amplification of TCR beta used genomic DNA extracted from peripheral blood.

The specimen sequenced was blood. The TCR sequence derives from a human donor in good health. The donor label of this sample is uncertain. The chain combines TRBV12-3 or TRBV12-4 with TRBJ1-2; D not certain. Here the CDR3 reads CASSFLWTNYGYTF. The CDR3 nucleotides are TGTGCCAGCAGTTTCTTGTGGACTAACTATGGCTACACCTTC.